Shown below are 2 T cell receptor beta chains from a single sample sequenced in a study of CD4 T cells in relation to SARS-CoV-2 and coronaviruses. Using immunoSEQ multiplex PCR, the repertoire was profiled, and TCRdb retains in-frame clones only, with some absent. The data show approximately 70,000 clones, 85% to 95% seen once. Before the COVID-19 pandemic, during about 2011-2019, CD4+ T cells were taken from unexposed donors. Material for sequencing was naive CD4+ T cells from PBMCs. The sample's subset: naive CD4+ T cells isolated by negative enrichment. Source of these receptors: a human donor in good health.

For the CDR3, the DNA is TGCGCCAGCAGCCAAGACGAATGGACAGCCGAGACCGGTGAAAAACTGTTTTTT. Translating gives CASSQDEWTAETGEKLFF. The genes are TRBV4-1 and TRBJ1-4, with D perhaps TRBD1 (6 bases). The germline CDR1 and CDR2 sequences are MGHRA and YSYEKL. The CDR3 runs to 18 residues. V dropped 0 bases and J dropped 7 bases, with 21 bases sitting between them.

This clone has a handful of counts. Here the CDR3 reads CASSSREDYTGELFF. In DNA, the CDR3 is TGTGCCAGCAGCTCTAGGGAGGACTACACCGGGGAGCTGTTTTTT. V gene TRBV7-8 combines with J gene TRBJ2-2, with D tentatively TRBD2 (6 bases). The germline V and J ends were trimmed by 4 bases and 3 bases, with 12 bases remaining between them. The CDR3 has 15 amino acids. The V gene's germline CDR1 is SGHVS and CDR2 FQNEAQ.